This entry describes one T cell receptor beta chain. No antigen is known for it. The data were taken from a study of T cells in localized non-small cell lung cancer. Notes on the study in general: Longer overall survival was seen with higher T cell density measured in blood. Among the tissues sampled, uninvolved adjacent lung had the highest T cell clonality, above tumor. Of the top 100 tumor clones, median 57 were in adjacent lung, some 29 among its top 100.

This CDR3 contains 15 residues. Trimming shortened V by 4 bases and J by 0 bases, and 13 bases separated the two germline ends. Germline V gene data show CDR1 as SGHNT and CDR2 as YYREEE (reference sequence). TCRdb's copy holds only in-frame clones and misses some; the assay was immunoSEQ multiplex PCR. The sample has 100,000 to 150,000 clones; roughly nine tenths are singletons. The clonotype comes from a female donor at least 60 years old with stage I lung adenocarcinoma. The rearrangement joins TRBV5-4 to TRBJ1-2, with D maybe TRBD1 (5 bases). The material was peripheral blood, obtained before any cancer treatment. The CDR3 loop is CASSLGLGANYGYTF. CDR3 sequence (DNA): TGTGCCAGCAGCCTGGGTCTGGGGGCTAACTATGGCTACACCTTC. The whole variable domain, remainder taken from reference TRBV5-4 and TRBJ1-2, is ETGVTQSPTHLIKTRGQQVTLRCSSQSGHNTVSWYQQALGQGPQFIFQYYREEENGRGNFPPRFSGLQFPNYSSELNVNALELDDSALYLCASSLGLGANYGYTFGSGTRLTVV.